Shown below are 19 T cell receptor beta chains from a single sample sequenced in a study of blood T cell repertoires in COVID-19. Sequencing used immunoSEQ multiplex PCR; TCRdb keeps in-frame clones, though not all of them. Counted here are tens of thousands of clones, approximately 79% occurring once; the ten biggest clones make up approximately 25%. Sequencing used peripheral blood. The origin of the receptors is a man aged 55-75 years with active or convalescent COVID-19.

The gene calls are TRBV4-3 and TRBJ2-7; 14 nucleotides line up with TRBD2. Trimming removed 3 bases from V and 0 bases from J; junction bases left unmatched: 1. This CDR3 has 16 residues. Germline loops: CDR1 LGHNA, CDR2 YSLEER. CDR3 amino acids: CASSQTSGGDSYEQYF. CDR3 nucleotides: TGCGCCAGCAGCCAGACTAGCGGGGGGGACTCCTACGAGCAGTACTTC.

The genes are TRBV2 and TRBJ2-3; the match to TRBD2 covers 10 bases. Germline CDR1 and CDR2: SNHLY and FYNNEI. V was pared by 8 bases and J by 5 bases, with 10 bases of the junction left unmatched. The CDR3 runs to 15 residues. As DNA, the CDR3 is TGTGCCAGCGGGACTAGCGTAGGAACGGGAGATACGCAGTATTTT. Its protein product is CASGTSVGTGDTQYF.

The chain is built from TRBV29-1 and TRBJ2-7, with D possibly TRBD1 on 7 matching bases. This CDR3 region has 13 residues. Trimming took off 4 bases at V and 3 bases at J, with 13 bases between the two ends. CDR1 is SQVTM and CDR2 is ANQGSEA in the germline V gene. CDR3 in amino acids: CSVARQGGYEQYF. For the CDR3, the DNA is TGCAGCGTTGCCCGGCAGGGGGGCTACGAGCAGTACTTC.

The gene calls are TRBV7-6 and TRBJ2-1; TRBD2 matches at 9 bases. Trimming at V came to 1 base and at J to 7 bases, leaving 11 bases not matched to a gene. CDR1 and CDR2 (germline): SGHVS, FNYEAQ. The CDR3 has 17 residues. The CDR3 DNA sequence: TGTGCCAGCAGCTTAGGATGGCTAGCGGGACTAAGGAATGAGCAGTTCTTC. Residues: CASSLGWLAGLRNEQFF.

The gene calls are TRBV11-2 and TRBJ2-3; D remains ambiguous. The CDR3 extends over 14 amino acids. Germline V CDR1 and CDR2: SGHAT, FQNNGV. V lost 0 bases to trimming and J lost 6 bases, with 10 bases between them. CDR3 sequence (DNA): TGTGCCAGCAGCTTAGAACAGCAACTCGATACGCAGTATTTT. Amino acids: CASSLEQQLDTQYF.

This rearrangement joins TRBV6-5 to TRBJ1-5; 11 nucleotides match TRBD1. V lost 5 bases to trimming and J lost 5 bases; unmatched junction nucleotides: 5. CDR1 MNHEY and CDR2 SVGAGI come from the germline V gene. This CDR3 is 15 amino acids long. CDR3: CASSPGTGGHQPQHF. CDR3 sequence (DNA): TGTGCCAGCAGTCCTGGGACAGGGGGACATCAGCCCCAGCATTTT.

The chain employs TRBV5-1 and TRBJ2-5; 8 positions match TRBD1. The CDR3 spans 15 residues. With V trimmed by 4 bases and J by 5 bases, 10 bases remained unmatched. The germline CDR1 and CDR2 sequences are SGHRS and YFSETQ. The CDR3 reads CASSDDRGGRETQYF. CDR3 sequence (DNA): TGCGCCAGCAGCGACGACAGGGGAGGTAGGGAGACCCAGTACTTC.

This clone was counted many times. The chain employs TRBV4-3 and TRBJ1-4; D is uncertain. V gave up 4 bases and J gave up 0 bases, with 24 bases separating them. CDR3 length equals 20 residues. CDR1 LGHNA and CDR2 YSLEER come from the germline V gene. Written as DNA, the CDR3 is TGCGCCAGCAGCCCAGCCAGAAGTCACCGAGACTTTGCAACTAATGAAAAACTGTTTTTT. Encoded protein: CASSPARSHRDFATNEKLFF.

The V and J genes are TRBV7-2 and TRBJ2-7; a weak D match, TRBD1 (6 bases). Trimming removed 5 bases at V and 3 bases at J, with 11 bases between. CDR1 is SGHTA and CDR2 is FQGNSA in the germline V gene. There are 13 residues in the CDR3. The chain's CDR3 is CASSKGQSYEQYF. CDR3 bases: TGTGCCAGCAGCAAAGGACAGAGCTACGAGCAGTACTTC.

The chain uses TRBV6-6 and TRBJ1-4, with a weak D call TRBD1 (5 bases). CDR1 and CDR2 (germline): MNHNY, SVGAGI (reference sequence). The V end lost 2 bases, the J end lost 7 bases, and 14 bases lay between the germline ends. The length of the CDR3 is 15 residues. The CDR3 reads CASSYLSGGSEKLFF. In DNA, the CDR3 is TGTGCCAGCAGTTACCTCTCTGGGGGGAGTGAAAAACTGTTTTTT.

On this clone itself: At the DNA level, this CDR3 is encoded by other sequences in the same sample as well. This chain links TRBV7-2 with TRBJ2-2; D remains unclear. Germline CDR1 is SGHTA and CDR2 is FQGNSA. Trimming removed 2 bases at V and 7 bases at J, with 5 bases between. The CDR3 extends over 12 amino acids. The chain's CDR3 is CASSLNSGELFF. CDR3 bases: TGTGCCAGCAGCTTAAATAGCGGGGAGCTGTTTTTT.

This clone was detected only a few times. V is TRBV19 and J is TRBJ2-7, with 8 bases that match TRBD1. The V segment lost 5 bases and the J segment 5 bases; nucleotides outside the gene matches: 8. The CDR3 loop spans 14 amino acids. Germline lookup yields CDR1 LNHDA and CDR2 SQIVND (reference sequence). CDR3 loop: CASSLSGGADEQYF. The DNA for the CDR3 is TGTGCCAGTAGTCTTTCAGGGGGCGCCGACGAGCAGTACTTC.

This clone has at least ten counts. V and J are TRBV2 and TRBJ2-1; 10 nucleotides match TRBD1. The CDR3 covers 17 residues. CDR1 SNHLY and CDR2 FYNNEI come from the germline V gene. Unmatched junction bases numbered 11, after V lost 3 bases and J lost 6 bases. CDR3 nucleotides: TGTGCCAGCAGTGACCCCCTGGGACAGGGGATTATCAATGAGCAGTTCTTC. Protein product: CASSDPLGQGIINEQFF.

The V call is TRBV5-1, the J call TRBJ2-2, with 12 bases aligning to TRBD1. Germline V gene sequence: CDR1 SGHRS, CDR2 YFSETQ. The CDR3 has 17 amino acids. V shed 3 bases and J 1 base; nucleotides not matched to a gene: 4. Here the CDR3 reads CASSSGQGARNTGELFF. CDR3 DNA sequence: TGCGCCAGCAGCTCGGGACAGGGGGCGCGGAACACCGGGGAGCTGTTTTTT.

This clone was seen only a few times. The chain recombines TRBV9 with TRBJ2-3; 9 bases align to TRBD1. J lost 3 bases, V lost 3 bases, and 8 bases had no gene match. Germline loops: CDR1 SGDLS, CDR2 YYNGEE. This CDR3 region has 16 residues. CDR3 protein: CASSGDRDRVTDTQYF. DNA for the CDR3: TGTGCCAGCAGCGGTGATAGGGACAGGGTAACAGATACGCAGTATTTT. Variable domain in full (rest from reference TRBV9 and TRBJ2-3): DSGVTQTPKHLITATGQRVTLRCSPRSGDLSVYWYQQSLDQGLQFLIQYYNGEERAKGNILERFSAQQFPDLHSELNLSSLELGDSALYFCASSGDRDRVTDTQYFGPGTRLTVL.

This clone was observed a handful of times. V gene TRBV7-2 combines with J gene TRBJ1-2; 8 bases match TRBD1. CDR1 and CDR2 from the germline V gene are SGHTA and FQGNSA. V was clipped by 4 bases and J by 8 bases; unmatched bases: 6. This CDR3 is 13 amino acids long. CDR3 sequence: CASSSGQGGGYTF. The CDR3 DNA reads as TGTGCCAGCAGCTCCGGACAGGGAGGGGGCTACACCTTC.

The chain uses TRBV27 and TRBJ2-3, with D uncertain. Germline V gene sequence: CDR1 MNHEY, CDR2 SMNVEV (reference sequence). Trimming removed 0 bases at V and 8 bases at J, with 9 bases between. This CDR3 region has 13 residues. CDR3 nucleotides: TGTGCCAGCAGTTTATCGAACGGTGGTACGCAGTATTTT. Its protein is CASSLSNGGTQYF.

The chain recombines TRBV5-4 with TRBJ2-2, with a tentative D call TRBD2 (6 bases). The CDR3 contains 14 residues. Germline CDR1 SGHNT, CDR2 YYREEE (reference sequence). V was clipped by 4 bases and J by 2 bases, with 9 bases between them. CDR3 nucleotides: TGTGCCAGCAGCGCCGGGGGAAACACCGGGGAGCTGTTTTTT. Its translation: CASSAGGNTGELFF. The variable domain in full, completed from reference TRBV5-4 and TRBJ2-2, reads ETGVTQSPTHLIKTRGQQVTLRCSSQSGHNTVSWYQQALGQGPQFIFQYYREEENGRGNFPPRFSGLQFPNYSSELNVNALELDDSALYLCASSAGGNTGELFFGEGSRLTVL.

The genes are TRBV7-6 and TRBJ1-1; TRBD1 might be the D (5 bases). Germline V lookup: CDR1 SGHVS, CDR2 FNYEAQ. The V gene lost 2 bases and the J gene lost 3 bases, with 13 bases spanning the gap. The CDR3 is 15 residues long. The CDR3 DNA follows: TGTGCCAGCAGCTTAAACCCCAAAGGGGACACTGAAGCTTTCTTT. Translating gives CASSLNPKGDTEAFF.